This note documents a single TCR beta chain sequence. What it binds is not known. The CDR3 length is 14 residues. The V end was cut by 0 bases, the J end by 5 bases, with 14 bases between. CDR1 is GTSNPN and CDR2 is SVGIG in the germline V gene (reference sequence). These data come from a study of T cell responses to AZD1222 COVID-19 vaccine. The overall study: Timing groups of about 4 and about 12 weeks for second doses were pooled.

Profiled with immunoSEQ multiplex PCR; TCRdb holds only in-frame clones, not every one. The top ten hold more than 1.3% of the sample, which has about 84,000 clones, around 90% seen once. Study conclusions and caveats: Of spike-specific TCRs, nearly half reportedly target regions left unmutated in variants. Researchers report vaccine-associated CD4 TCRs spanning spike, with dominance at 160-218 and 743-854.

The TCR comes from an adult in good health. This sequence joins TRBV30 and TRBJ2-7; no firm D call. Sequenced material: peripheral blood, taken on day 0 of AZD1222 vaccination. In DNA, the CDR3 is TGTGCCTGGAGTGTACAATCCGGGTTCGACGAGCAGTACTTC. Protein: CAWSVQSGFDEQYF.